This TCR beta chain was found in a study of cytomegalovirus exposure and HLA in healthy donors. V gave up 4 bases and J gave up 0 bases, with 11 bases separating them. Germline V gene lookup returns CDR1 SGHRS and CDR2 YFSETQ. The CDR3 covers 15 residues. This PCR relied on a set of 60 Vbeta primers and 13 Jbeta primers. As originally analysed: Later work found approximately 87 million unique TCR beta chains, with roughly 11 million shared. Generated by immunoSEQ multiplex PCR, the TCRdb table keeps only in-frame clones and is missing some. V, J and clone size were drawn from that table, and D and trimming were deduced from the DNA. The data show just over 150,000 clones, approximately 86% seen once. Regarding the study as a whole: Reports state that TCR beta sequences accurately predicted most subjects' HLA-A and HLA-B alleles. The study listed under 200 cytomegalovirus-associated TCR beta chains. Being productive about 87% or about 30% of the time was typical of most TCR beta V segments in an earlier analysis.

For this clone: Its target is unknown.

The chain recombines TRBV5-1 with TRBJ2-1; TRBD1 is a possible D gene (6 bases). The TCR originated in a woman between 50 and 59 years old in good health and CMV-seropositive. Sequencing input: PBMCs. The CDR3 here is CASSRDISSYNEQFF. The CDR3 nucleotides read TGCGCCAGCAGCCGGGACATCAGCTCCTACAATGAGCAGTTCTTC.